This T cell receptor (beta chain) was identified in a study of blood T cell repertoires in COVID-19. The CDR3 has 16 residues. Germline V gene data show CDR1 as SGHTS and CDR2 as YDEGEE. Trimming left V 2 bases short and J 1 base short, with 13 bases between. Original processing notes: Cell counts per sample came from amplifying reference gene primers. TCRdb's table, derived via immunoSEQ multiplex PCR, lists solely in-frame clones and lacks some. V and J calls and clone size are copied from that table; D and trimming were computed from the DNA. Among roughly 230,000 clones listed, approximately 90% were seen once.

This chain links TRBV5-8 with TRBJ2-1, with D unresolved. The sample consisted of peripheral blood. The TCR was taken from an older man with acute or convalescent COVID-19. CDR3 coding DNA: TGTGCCAGCAGCTTCGCCGGTGCGGTGTCCTACAATGAGCAGTTCTTC. Translated: CASSFAGAVSYNEQFF.